This T cell receptor (beta chain) was recovered during a study of response to subunit inactivated influenza vaccine. General study points: The authors suggested that few new T cells are recruited per seasonal influenza vaccination.

This CDR3 has 14 residues. Looked up from germline, CDR1 is SGHRS and CDR2 is YFSETQ. The V and J ends lost 4 bases and 7 bases, in that order; junction bases with no gene match: 6. TCRdb reprocessed the RT-PCR reads via MiXCR and lists one record per CDR3 protein. The sample carries more than 200,000 distinct CDR3 sequences, 12% recorded once. Concerning this clonotype itself: Its specificity is not known.

This chain links TRBV5-1 with TRBJ2-7, with 12 positions matching TRBD2. This clonotype originated in a man between 45 and 60 years old who received an inactivated influenza vaccine. The source material was non-naive T cells sorted from PBMCs, sampled roughly 15 days before vaccination. CDR3 bases: TGCGCCAGCAGCGTGACTAGCGGGAGTTTTGAGCAGTACTTC. Translation: CASSVTSGSFEQYF.